Following are 27 T cell receptor beta chains from one sample sequenced in a study of T cells expressing NK-cell markers. One entry per CDR3 protein, without DNA, is what TCRdb gives after re-calling the 5' RACE reads. The listing records approximately 380,000 distinct CDR3 sequences. The material sequenced was blood T cells: a sorted CD56 or NKG2C T cell subset, CD4+ or CD8+ T cells, or bulk PBMC T cells (not recorded which). These receptors all come from a man aged 18-75 years in good health.

This chain joins TRBV24-1 and TRBJ1-5. The CDR3 sequence is 13 residues long. The germline gives CDR1 KGHDR, CDR2 SFDVKD. The CDR3 loop is CATRGTANQPQHF.

The chain uses TRBV19 and TRBJ2-3; TCRdb outputs TRBD1, but without DNA this stays unchecked. This CDR3 has 14 amino acids. Per the germline V gene, CDR1 is LNHDA and CDR2 is SQIVND (reference sequence). CDR3 amino acids: CASSRQGVADTQYF.

J is TRBJ1-1 and V is TRBV20-1. Germline loops: CDR1 DFQATT, CDR2 SNEGSKA (reference sequence). The CDR3 covers 16 residues. The CDR3 reads CSASDAQRGGNTEAFF.

CDR3 loop: CASSLGGLAHVTGELFF. The gene calls are TRBV7-2 and TRBJ2-2; checking the TCRdb D call of TRBD2 is not possible without DNA. CDR3 size: 17 residues. CDR1 is SGHTA and CDR2 is FQGNSA in the germline V gene.

The chain is built from TRBV9 and TRBJ2-1. Germline CDR1 and CDR2: SGDLS and YYNGEE. This CDR3 is 16 amino acids long. The CDR3 spells CASSVGGKGRQNEQFF.

The chain is built from TRBV24-1 and TRBJ2-1; the TCRdb D gene call, TRBD1, has no DNA to confirm it. The germline V gene encodes CDR1 KGHDR and CDR2 SFDVKD. This CDR3 has 15 amino acids. This chain's CDR3 is CATSPTGGPQDEQFF.

This chain joins TRBV19 and TRBJ1-1. The CDR3 spans 13 residues. The V gene's germline CDR1 is LNHDA and CDR2 SQIVND (reference sequence). The CDR3 loop is CASSRRQNTEAFF.

The chain carries TRBV5-6 and TRBJ1-5. The CDR3 consists of 13 residues. The germline gives CDR1 SGHDT, CDR2 YYEEEE. CDR3: CASSSSGLRPQHF.

V usage is TRBV6-1 and J usage is TRBJ1-1; TCRdb lists TRBD1, though no DNA is available to test this call. The V gene's germline CDR1 is MNHNS and CDR2 SASEGT. The CDR3 is 14 amino acids. CDR3: CATKTGGFNTEAFF.

V and J are TRBV7-2 and TRBJ1-3. Germline CDR1 is SGHTA and CDR2 is FQGNSA. This CDR3 is built from 15 residues. The CDR3 reads CASSLAVTGGNTIYF.

V gene TRBV2 combines with J gene TRBJ1-6. The CDR3 is made up of 15 amino acids. CDR1 and CDR2 from the germline V gene are SNHLY and FYNNEI. This chain's CDR3 is CASSEGVADNSPLHF.

V and J are TRBV20-1 and TRBJ1-1; TCRdb lists TRBD1, though no DNA is available to test this call. Germline-derived CDR1 and CDR2 are DFQATT and SNEGSKA (reference sequence). CDR3 length equals 14 residues. CDR3 loop: CSARDRPGTTKAFF.

The chain couples TRBV5-1 to TRBJ1-5. CDR1 is SGHRS, CDR2 YFSETQ, per germline. The CDR3 consists of 14 residues. CDR3 residues: CASSAPRGGQPQHF.

The chain is built from TRBV7-2 and TRBJ2-7; the TRBD2 assignment by TCRdb is unverifiable without DNA. The CDR3 runs 18 residues. Looked up from germline, CDR1 is SGHTA and CDR2 is FQGNSA. The CDR3 sequence is CASSFAGLADRSSYEQYF.

The rearrangement links TRBV6-1 to TRBJ2-1; TCRdb calls TRBD1, which cannot be checked without DNA. Germline CDR1 reads MNHNS; CDR2 reads SASEGT. This CDR3 contains 16 residues. CDR3 sequence: CASIPRVAGNYNEQFF.

The CDR3 reads CASSAPRTSGADTQYF. The chain combines TRBV12-3 or TRBV12-4 with TRBJ2-3; lacking DNA, the TRBD2 call made by TCRdb goes unchecked. The CDR3 has 16 residues.

V and J are TRBV12-5 and TRBJ1-6; TCRdb calls TRBD1, which cannot be checked without DNA. The V gene's germline CDR1 is LGHNT and CDR2 FRNRAP. CDR3 length: 16 amino acids. CDR3 protein: CASGAPGGSHNSPLHF.

J is TRBJ1-2 and V is TRBV5-1. Looked up from germline, CDR1 is SGHRS and CDR2 is YFSETQ. This CDR3 has 17 residues. CDR3 sequence: CASSSGQILRPFYGYTF. Looking up the rest from reference TRBV5-1 and TRBJ1-2 gives the full variable domain: KAGVTQTPRYLIKTRGQQVTLSCSPISGHRSVSWYQQTPGQGLQFLFEYFSETQRNKGNFPGRFSGRQFSNSRSEMNVSTLELGDSALYLCASSSGQILRPFYGYTFGSGTRLTVV.

This chain links TRBV19 with TRBJ2-2. The germline V gene has CDR1 LNHDA and CDR2 SQIVND (reference sequence). The CDR3 consists of 12 residues. The CDR3: CASSIFTGELFF.

Considering frequency, this clonotype is medium-sized. The J gene is TRBJ2-3, the V gene TRBV9; the TCRdb call, TRBD1, lacks DNA for checking. The CDR3 runs to 14 residues. Looked up from germline, CDR1 is SGDLS and CDR2 is YYNGEE. The CDR3: CASNAFDRDTEQYF.

The V gene is TRBV5-1, the J gene TRBJ2-1; TCRdb's D call, TRBD2, is unchecked because there is no DNA. The germline gives CDR1 SGHRS, CDR2 YFSETQ. CDR3 length equals 16 residues. The CDR3 reads CASTSLAGASYNEQFF.

The gene calls are TRBV6-5 and TRBJ1-2; TCRdb picks TRBD1, but there is no DNA to check that call. The V gene's germline CDR1 is MNHEY and CDR2 SVGAGI. This CDR3 contains 14 residues. This CDR3 reads CASSYRDRTRGYTF.

The chain joins TRBV12-3 or TRBV12-4 to TRBJ1-6. The CDR3 runs to 13 residues. The CDR3: CASRVRSNSPLHF.

Here the CDR3 reads CASSPPMGRGETQYF. This sequence joins TRBV11-2 and TRBJ2-5; TCRdb lists TRBD1, though no DNA is available to test this call. CDR3 length equals 15 residues. Germline CDR1 SGHAT, CDR2 FQNNGV.

The chain couples TRBV25-1 to TRBJ1-2; TCRdb selects TRBD1, and the lack of DNA leaves this call unchecked. The germline V gene has CDR1 MGHDK and CDR2 SYGVNS. The CDR3 is 15 residues long. The CDR3 loop reads CASSPGTIANYGYTF.

The CDR3: CASSLDGGSGETQYF. The chain combines TRBV7-2 with TRBJ2-5; absent DNA, TCRdb's TRBD1 call cannot be checked. CDR3 size: 15 residues. CDR1 and CDR2 (germline): SGHTA, FQGNSA. Using reference TRBV7-2 and TRBJ2-5 for the parts outside the CDR3, the full variable domain is GAGVSQSPSNKVTEKGKDVELRCDPISGHTALYWYRQSLGQGLEFLIYFQGNSAPDKSGLPSDRFSAERTGGSVSTLTIQRTQQEDSAVYLCASSLDGGSGETQYFGPGTRLLVL.

V and J are TRBV2 and TRBJ2-2; as DNA is missing, the TRBD1 call by TCRdb cannot be tested. The CDR3 extends over 13 amino acids. CDR1 is SNHLY, CDR2 FYNNEI, per germline. The CDR3 sequence is CASRATGSGELFF.